This T cell receptor beta chain was captured in a study of blood T cell repertoires in COVID-19. Only in-frame clones appear in the TCRdb table, and some are missing; sequencing was by immunoSEQ multiplex PCR. Altogether about 200,000 clones are present, just over 85% being singletons, with the ten largest covering around 1.6%. The J segment lost 6 bases and the V segment lost 5 bases, leaving 8 bases of the junction unmatched. The CDR3 is 14 residues long. CDR1 is WNHNN and CDR2 is SYGVQD in the germline V gene (reference sequence). This clone was found once. Sequencing used peripheral blood. This TCR was sampled from a man younger than 30 with active or convalescent COVID-19. The chain uses TRBV10-1 and TRBJ2-5; 8 bases align to TRBD1. The CDR3 bases are TGCGCCAGCAGTCCCGGGACAGGTCGAAAGACCCAGTACTTC. Amino acids: CASSPGTGRKTQYF.